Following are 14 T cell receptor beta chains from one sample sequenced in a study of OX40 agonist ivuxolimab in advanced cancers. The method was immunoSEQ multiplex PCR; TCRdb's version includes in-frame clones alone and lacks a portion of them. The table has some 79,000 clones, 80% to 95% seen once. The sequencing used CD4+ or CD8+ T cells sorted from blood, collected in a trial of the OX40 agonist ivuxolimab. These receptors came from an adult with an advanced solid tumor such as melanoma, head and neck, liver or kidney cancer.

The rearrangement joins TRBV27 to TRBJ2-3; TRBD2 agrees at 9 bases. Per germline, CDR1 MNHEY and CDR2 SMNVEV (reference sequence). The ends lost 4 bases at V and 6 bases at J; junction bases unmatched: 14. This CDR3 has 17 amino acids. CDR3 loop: CASSSLTSGHAWDTQYF. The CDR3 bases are TGTGCCAGCAGTTCTCTGACTAGCGGCCACGCCTGGGATACGCAGTATTTT.

CDR3 amino acids: CASSPKTESVYGYTF. CDR3 DNA: TGTGCCAGCAGTCCTAAGACGGAGAGTGTATATGGCTACACCTTC. V is TRBV7-2 and J is TRBJ1-2; D is uncertain. The germline gives CDR1 SGHTA, CDR2 FQGNSA. V lost 6 bases, J lost 5 bases, and 19 bases lay in between. CDR3 length: 15 amino acids.

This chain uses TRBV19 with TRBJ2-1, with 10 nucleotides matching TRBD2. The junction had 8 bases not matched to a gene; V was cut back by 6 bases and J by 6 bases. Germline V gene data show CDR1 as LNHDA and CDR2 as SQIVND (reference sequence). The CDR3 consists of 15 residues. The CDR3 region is CASRDWASGGNEQFF. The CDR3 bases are TGTGCCAGTAGAGACTGGGCTAGCGGGGGCAATGAGCAGTTCTTC.

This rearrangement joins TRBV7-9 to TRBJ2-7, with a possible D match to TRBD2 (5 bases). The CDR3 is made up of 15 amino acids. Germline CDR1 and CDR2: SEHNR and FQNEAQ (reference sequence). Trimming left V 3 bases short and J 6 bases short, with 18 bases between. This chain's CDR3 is CASSLSGISPSEQYF. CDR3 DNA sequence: TGTGCCAGCAGCTTGTCCGGGATTTCACCCTCCGAGCAGTACTTC.

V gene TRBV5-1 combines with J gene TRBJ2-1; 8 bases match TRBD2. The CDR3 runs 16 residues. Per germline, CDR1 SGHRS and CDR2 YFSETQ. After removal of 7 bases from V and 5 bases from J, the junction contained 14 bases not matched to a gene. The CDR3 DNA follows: TGCGCCAGCGAGAACGTACCGGGACTAGAAAACAATGAGCAGTTCTTC. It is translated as CASENVPGLENNEQFF.

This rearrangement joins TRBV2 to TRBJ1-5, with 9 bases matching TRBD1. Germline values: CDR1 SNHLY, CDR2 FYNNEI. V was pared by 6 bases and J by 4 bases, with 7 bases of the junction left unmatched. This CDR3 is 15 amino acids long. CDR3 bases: TGTGCCAGCAGAAGGGACAGGGTTAGTAATCAGCCCCAGCATTTT. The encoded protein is CASRRDRVSNQPQHF. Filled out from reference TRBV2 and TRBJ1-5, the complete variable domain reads EPEVTQTPSHQVTQMGQEVILRCVPISNHLYFYWYRQILGQKVEFLVSFYNNEISEKSEIFDDQFSVERPDGSNFTLKIRSTKLEDSAMYFCASRRDRVSNQPQHFGDGTRLSIL.

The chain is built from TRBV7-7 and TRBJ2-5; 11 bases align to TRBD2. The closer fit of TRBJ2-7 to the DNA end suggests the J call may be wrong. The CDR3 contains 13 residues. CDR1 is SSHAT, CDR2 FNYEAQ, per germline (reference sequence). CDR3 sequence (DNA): TGTGCCAGCAGCCAGGGACTAGCGGACGAGCAGTACTTC. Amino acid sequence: CASSQGLADEQYF.

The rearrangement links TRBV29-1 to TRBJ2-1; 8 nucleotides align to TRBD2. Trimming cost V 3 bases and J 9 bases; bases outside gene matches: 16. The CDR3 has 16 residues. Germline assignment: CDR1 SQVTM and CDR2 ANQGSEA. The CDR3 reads CSVDRAGVSFYSEQFF. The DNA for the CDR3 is TGCAGCGTTGACCGAGCGGGAGTAAGTTTCTATAGTGAGCAGTTCTTC.

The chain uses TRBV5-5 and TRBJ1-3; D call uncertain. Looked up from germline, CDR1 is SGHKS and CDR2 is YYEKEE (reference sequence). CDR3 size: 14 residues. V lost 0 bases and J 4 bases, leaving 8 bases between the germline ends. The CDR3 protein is CASSLEQPGNTIYF. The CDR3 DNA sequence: TGTGCCAGCAGCTTGGAACAGCCGGGAAACACCATATATTTT.

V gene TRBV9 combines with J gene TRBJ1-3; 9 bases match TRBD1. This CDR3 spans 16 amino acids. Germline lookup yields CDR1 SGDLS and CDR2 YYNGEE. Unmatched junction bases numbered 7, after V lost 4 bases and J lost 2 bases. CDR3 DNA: TGTGCCAGCAGCCTAGGACAGGGGTTAACTGGAAACACCATATATTTT. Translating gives CASSLGQGLTGNTIYF.

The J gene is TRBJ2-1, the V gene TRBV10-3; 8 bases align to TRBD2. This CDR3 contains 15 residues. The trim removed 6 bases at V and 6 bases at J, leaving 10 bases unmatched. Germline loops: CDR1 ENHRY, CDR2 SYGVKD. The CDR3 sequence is CAISPSGSGPNEQFF. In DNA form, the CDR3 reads TGTGCCATCAGCCCCAGCGGGAGCGGTCCCAATGAGCAGTTCTTC.

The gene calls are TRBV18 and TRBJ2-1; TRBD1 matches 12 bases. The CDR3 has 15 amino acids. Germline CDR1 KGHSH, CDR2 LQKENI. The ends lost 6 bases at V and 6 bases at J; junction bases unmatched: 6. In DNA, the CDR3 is TGTGCCAGCTCCAAGGGACAGGGGGCTCTCAATGAGCAGTTCTTC. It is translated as CASSKGQGALNEQFF. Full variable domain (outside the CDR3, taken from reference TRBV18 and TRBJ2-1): NAGVMQNPRHLVRRRGQEARLRCSPMKGHSHVYWYRQLPEEGLKFMVYLQKENIIDESGMPKERFSAEFPKEGPSILRIQQVVRGDSAAYFCASSKGQGALNEQFFGPGTRLTVL.

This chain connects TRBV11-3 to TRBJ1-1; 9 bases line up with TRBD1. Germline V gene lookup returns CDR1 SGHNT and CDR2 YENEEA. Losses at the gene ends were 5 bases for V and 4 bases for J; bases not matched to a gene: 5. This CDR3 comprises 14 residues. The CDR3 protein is CASSLLDRGTEAFF. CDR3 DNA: TGTGCCAGCAGCCTACTGGACAGGGGCACTGAAGCTTTCTTT.

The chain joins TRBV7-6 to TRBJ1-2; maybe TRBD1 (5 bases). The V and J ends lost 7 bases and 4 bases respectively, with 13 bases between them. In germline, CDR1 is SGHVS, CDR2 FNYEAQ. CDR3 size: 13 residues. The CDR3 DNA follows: TGTGCCAGCAACCCGGACAAGGGCTATGGCTACACCTTC. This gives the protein CASNPDKGYGYTF.